Reported below is one TCR beta chain. The sample holds many counts of this clonotype. Its antigen target is currently unknown. No qualities accompany the bases; no much larger clone lies one base away. This sample is drawn from a study of early T cells in non-severe SARS-CoV-2 infection (TCRdb year 2021). About the investigation overall: TCR sequencing used bulk RNA from unsorted whole blood, so alpha and beta chains could not be paired.

The study was a case-control design nested within a healthcare worker cohort in London, UK, with weekly nasopharyngeal swab PCR tests and blood sampling. Between 23 and 31 March 2020, the week of the UK lockdown, healthcare workers were enrolled and then followed up weekly for as long as 16 weeks. The method behind the library was 5' RACE. Sequenced on a NextSeq 500. Unique molecular identifiers were attached to individual cDNA molecules in the TCR library protocol so that sequencing error and PCR bias could be corrected. Both TCR alpha and beta chains were sequenced, and tight co-correlation was observed between alpha and beta sequence abundances in each sample. Turning to the authors' computational methods: V gene, J gene and CDR3 annotation of TCR sequences was performed with Decombinator V4. TCRs were defined as expanded if a significant change between any two time points was detected under a Poisson model with p below 0.0001. Abundances of TCRs were expressed as counts per million after normalisation to the total number of TCRs sequenced in each sample. VDJdb, accessed 1 November 2021, was searched for CMV, EBV and SARS-CoV-2 annotated TCRs, with TCRs annotated for multiple antigens excluded. TCRdb itself trimmed the public reads at Q25 with fastp, ran MiXCR and retained productive beta chains. Each record represents a unique CDR3 protein, reported with the most common genes and DNA among its rows. The V and J calls reflect TCRdb's pipeline rather than the authors' work. The sample profile shows approximately 110,000 distinct CDR3 sequences; more than 13% of them were found once. Jointly, the top ten make up about a fifth of the sample.

On the study overall, not on this receptor specifically: Matching against VDJdb was skewed toward anti-spike CD8 responses, likely underestimated virus-specific expansions, and missed private and CD4 specificities.

The sequencing sample was made of whole blood. The sequence was obtained from an adult who was a healthcare worker with PCR-confirmed SARS-CoV-2 infection or an uninfected control (not recorded which).

The CDR3 corresponds to CASSLTGAGYGYTF. The bases are TGTGCCAGCAGCCTGACAGGGGCTGGCTATGGCTACACCTTC. The rearranged chain carries TRBV7-2 and TRBJ1-2; TRBD1 fits 8 bases in the junction. The CDR3 covers 14 residues, taking in both the cysteine and the phenylalanine. Here the CDR3 DNA is all that survives: 42 bases in frame from base 1. Trimmed from V: 5 bases; trimmed from J: 4 bases; junction bases lacking a gene match: 6. From the germline V gene, CDR1 is SGHTA and CDR2 is FQGNSA.